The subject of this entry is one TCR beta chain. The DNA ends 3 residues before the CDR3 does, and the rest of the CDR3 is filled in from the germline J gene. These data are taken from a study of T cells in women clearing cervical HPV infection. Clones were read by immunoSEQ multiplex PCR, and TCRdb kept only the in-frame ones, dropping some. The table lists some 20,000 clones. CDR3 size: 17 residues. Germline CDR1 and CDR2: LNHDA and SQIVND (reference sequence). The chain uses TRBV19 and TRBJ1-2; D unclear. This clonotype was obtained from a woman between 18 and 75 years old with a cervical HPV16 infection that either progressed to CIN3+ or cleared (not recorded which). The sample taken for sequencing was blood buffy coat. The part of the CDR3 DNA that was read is TGTGCCAGTAGTATAGTCCAAGGCCCTCTAGCCAAAAACATC. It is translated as CASSIVQGPLAKNI. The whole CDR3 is CASSIVQGPLAKNIYTF.